Following are 26 T cell receptor beta chains from one sample sequenced in a study of control samples from healthy donors and cancer patients (dated by TCRdb to about 2020). Library preparation employed the immunoSEQ multiplex PCR assay. What TCRdb holds here is the immuneACCESS table cut down to in-frame rearrangements. Part of the clones is not present; checked against another copy, under half of the missing clones reflect an unresolved V gene, and the others are unexplained. Recorded for this sample are just under 60,000 clones; roughly nine tenths of them occurred a single time. About 1.7% of the sample goes to the ten largest clones. The sample consisted of PBMCs. These receptors were obtained from a man aged 40-55 years with colorectal cancer.

This chain links TRBV18 with TRBJ1-2; 8 bases align to TRBD1. Germline lookup yields CDR1 KGHSH and CDR2 LQKENI. This CDR3 comprises 19 residues. Trimming cost V 4 bases and J 0 bases; bases outside gene matches: 16. CDR3 loop: CASSRPTGQALPTNYGYTF. DNA for the CDR3: TGTGCCAGCTCACGACCTACGGGACAGGCCCTTCCCACTAACTATGGCTACACCTTC.

The chain recombines TRBV1 with TRBJ2-5; TRBD2 was called by the table and not checked on the DNA. TRBV1 is a recognized pseudogene. The CDR3 loop spans 15 amino acids. The CDR3: CTSPRGSGGQETQYF. The DNA for the CDR3 is TGCACCAGCCCCCGGGGTAGCGGGGGACAAGAGACCCAGTACTTC.

The V and J genes are TRBV19 and TRBJ1-2, with 9 positions matching TRBD1. CDR1 LNHDA and CDR2 SQIVND come from the germline V gene (reference sequence). V trimming: 5 bases; J trimming: 2 bases; junction bases outside the gene matches: 3. The CDR3 length is 14 residues. The CDR3 region is CASSSGQGNYGYTF. DNA for the CDR3: TGTGCCAGTAGTTCTGGACAGGGGAACTATGGCTACACCTTC.

This chain connects TRBV29-1 to TRBJ2-7; D not resolved. V lost 0 bases and J 7 bases, leaving 16 bases between the germline ends. The germline gives CDR1 SQVTM, CDR2 ANQGSEA. The length of the CDR3 is 14 residues. Written as DNA, the CDR3 is TGCAGCGTTGAAGATCCGAGCCAGAGTAGGGAGCAGTACTTC. Translation gives CSVEDPSQSREQYF.

The chain recombines TRBV5-4 with TRBJ1-6; TRBD1 might be the D (6 bases). The V gene lost 2 bases and the J gene lost 0 bases, with 9 bases spanning the gap. The CDR3 consists of 16 residues. The germline V gene encodes CDR1 SGHNT and CDR2 YYREEE (reference sequence). CDR3 nucleotides: TGTGCCAGCAGCTTTCTACAGGGCTCCTATAATTCACCCCTCCACTTT. Protein product: CASSFLQGSYNSPLHF.

Only one count was recorded for this clone. The chain has TRBV27 and TRBJ2-1, with 10 bases aligning to TRBD2. The V gene end was trimmed by 2 bases and the J gene end by 7 bases; junction bases not matched to a gene: 5. The CDR3 loop spans 15 amino acids. The germline CDR1 and CDR2 sequences are MNHEY and SMNVEV (reference sequence). CDR3 sequence reads: CASSLIAGGRNEQFF. The DNA for the CDR3 is TGTGCCAGCAGTTTAATAGCGGGGGGTAGAAATGAGCAGTTCTTC.

The chain carries TRBV6-1 and TRBJ1-6; no firm D call. Germline V gene data show CDR1 as MNHNS and CDR2 as SASEGT. The V end lost 0 bases, the J end lost 10 bases, and 7 bases lay between the germline ends. The CDR3 contains 13 residues. CDR3 nucleotides: TGTGCCAGCAGTGAAGCCAGAGGCTCACCCCTCCACTTT. Its protein is CASSEARGSPLHF.

The chain employs TRBV6-5 and TRBJ2-7; 11 bases are shared with TRBD2. The CDR3 is 15 residues long. After removal of 6 bases from V and 0 bases from J, the junction contained 4 bases not matched to a gene. Germline CDR1 is MNHEY and CDR2 is SVGAGI. The CDR3 bases are TGTGCCAGCAGACCCACTAGCGGGGGCTCCTACGAGCAGTACTTC. The encoded protein is CASRPTSGGSYEQYF.

The chain employs TRBV18 and TRBJ2-2, with TRBD1 as a possible D gene (6 bases). Germline loops: CDR1 KGHSH, CDR2 LQKENI. CDR3 length: 14 residues. Trimming stripped 5 bases from V and 1 base from J, with 8 bases between. In DNA, the CDR3 is TGTGCCAGCTCATCGGGACAGAACACCGGGGAGCTGTTTTTT. Residues: CASSSGQNTGELFF.

The rearrangement joins TRBV2 to TRBJ1-2, with D tentatively TRBD1 (6 bases). The CDR3 length is 13 residues. V was cut by 7 bases and J by 8 bases, with 17 bases left in between. Germline assignment: CDR1 SNHLY and CDR2 FYNNEI. The CDR3 bases are TGTGCCAGCACCATCAGGGGAACGGGCGGCTACACCTTC. Translated: CASTIRGTGGYTF.

The chain joins TRBV7-9 to TRBJ2-2, with D unclear. Germline lookup yields CDR1 SEHNR and CDR2 FQNEAQ (reference sequence). V lost 1 base and J 2 bases, leaving 5 bases between the germline ends. This CDR3 is built from 14 residues. The CDR3 reads CASSLVYNTGELFF. As DNA, the CDR3 is TGTGCCAGCAGCTTAGTTTACAACACCGGGGAGCTGTTTTTT.

This chain links TRBV6-5 with TRBJ1-1, with TRBD1 matching over 9 bases. Germline-derived CDR1 and CDR2 are MNHEY and SVGAGI. The CDR3 runs to 16 residues. Unmatched junction bases numbered 12, after V lost 2 bases and J lost 8 bases. The CDR3 DNA reads as TGTGCCAGCAGTTACCAAACGGGGACAGGGTGGGAGGAAGCTTTCTTT. It yields the protein CASSYQTGTGWEEAFF.

The rearrangement uses TRBV7-9 and TRBJ2-1; D might be TRBD2 (7 bases). This CDR3 is 15 amino acids long. Trimming cost V 5 bases and J 4 bases, with 15 bases left between them. CDR1 and CDR2 from the germline V gene are SEHNR and FQNEAQ (reference sequence). The DNA for the CDR3 is TGTGCCAGCAGCCCCCTTGGGGGGGCATACAATGAGCAGTTCTTC. It encodes CASSPLGGAYNEQFF. Full variable domain (rest looked up from reference TRBV7-9 and TRBJ2-1): DTGVSQNPRHKITKRGQNVTFRCDPISEHNRLYWYRQTLGQGPEFLTYFQNEAQLEKSRLLSDRFSAERPKGSFSTLEIQRTEQGDSAMYLCASSPLGGAYNEQFFGPGTRLTVL.

This chain uses TRBV5-6 with TRBJ2-7; 11 positions match TRBD1. This CDR3 has 16 residues. Germline values: CDR1 SGHDT, CDR2 YYEEEE. The V segment lost 4 bases and the J segment 0 bases; nucleotides outside the gene matches: 6. CDR3 nucleotides: TGTGCCAGCAGCCTCGGGGACAGGGGGACCTCCTACGAGCAGTACTTC. Its translation: CASSLGDRGTSYEQYF.

This clone was picked up one time. The V call is TRBV6-5, the J call TRBJ2-5, with TRBD1 identical over 8 bases. Germline CDR1 MNHEY, CDR2 SVGAGI. CDR3 length: 15 residues. The J segment lost 4 bases and the V segment lost 6 bases, leaving 10 bases of the junction unmatched. DNA for the CDR3: TGTGCCAGCAGGACAGACAGGGGCGCGGGAGAGACCCAGTACTTC. This codes for CASRTDRGAGETQYF.

The gene calls are TRBV5-5 and TRBJ1-6; no firm D call. The CDR3 runs to 16 residues. Trimming took off 0 bases at V and 10 bases at J, with 17 bases between the two ends. Looked up from germline, CDR1 is SGHKS and CDR2 is YYEKEE (reference sequence). The CDR3: CASSLGPNRPGSPLHF. In nucleotides, the CDR3 is TGTGCCAGCAGCTTGGGCCCTAACCGCCCCGGCTCACCCCTCCACTTT.

V is TRBV14 and J is TRBJ2-3, with D tentatively TRBD2 (7 bases). Trimming pared 4 bases from V and 6 bases from J, leaving 17 bases between. The V gene's germline CDR1 is SGHDN and CDR2 FVKESK. This CDR3 is built from 15 residues. In nucleotides, the CDR3 is TGTGCCAGCAGCCCCCTTGGGGGGGGCGCCGATACGCAGTATTTT. Amino acid sequence: CASSPLGGGADTQYF.

This chain's CDR3 is CASSPGQRKENIQYF. DNA of the CDR3: TGTGCCAGCAGCCCAGGACAGCGGAAGGAAAACATTCAGTACTTC. This sequence joins TRBV3-1 (or the pseudogene TRBV3-2) and TRBJ2-4; D may be TRBD1 (6 bases). Germline V CDR1 and CDR2: LGHDT, YNNKEL (reference sequence). This CDR3 has 15 residues. V was clipped by 4 bases and J by 5 bases, with 15 bases between them.

This chain connects TRBV30 to TRBJ1-1, with D perhaps TRBD1 (5 bases). V was shortened by 2 bases and J by 6 bases, with 13 bases between the two germline ends. This CDR3 is 13 amino acids long. In germline, CDR1 is GTSNPN, CDR2 SVGIG (reference sequence). The CDR3 region is CAWSRGGAAEAFF. The CDR3 DNA reads TGTGCCTGGAGTCGGGGAGGGGCTGCTGAAGCTTTCTTT.

The chain employs TRBV6-1 and TRBJ1-2; 7 nucleotides agree with TRBD1. The V and J ends lost 2 bases and 2 bases, in that order; junction bases with no gene match: 11. This CDR3 comprises 17 residues. Germline CDR1 reads MNHNS; CDR2 reads SASEGT. For the CDR3, the DNA is TGTGCCAGCAGTGAAACTCAGGGGACAGCCCGCAACTATGGCTACACCTTC. This codes for CASSETQGTARNYGYTF.

The CDR3 sequence is CAWNPLGVIYGYTF. The CDR3 nucleotides are TGTGCCTGGAACCCCCTAGGCGTGATCTATGGCTACACCTTC. This chain links TRBV30 with TRBJ1-2; no clear D. Germline CDR1 is GTSNPN and CDR2 is SVGIG (reference sequence). Trimming took off 4 bases at V and 4 bases at J, with 16 bases between the two ends. CDR3 length: 14 amino acids.

V usage is TRBV28 and J usage is TRBJ2-6, with D possibly being TRBD1 (6 bases). There are 16 residues in the CDR3. Trimming cost V 6 bases and J 4 bases, with 16 bases left between them. The V gene's germline CDR1 is MDHEN and CDR2 SYDVKM. The CDR3 DNA is TGTGCCAGCAGGTCGTACAGGGAATCCGGGGCCAACGTCCTGACTTTC. Amino acid sequence: CASRSYRESGANVLTF.

The chain joins TRBV4-2 to TRBJ2-3, with 8 bases identical to TRBD1. V lost 3 bases, J lost 2 bases, and 7 bases stayed unmatched. CDR3 size: 16 residues. Germline lookup yields CDR1 LGHNA and CDR2 YNFKEQ. The CDR3 protein is CASSHQRTGNTDTQYF. The CDR3 nucleotides read TGTGCCAGCAGCCATCAAAGGACAGGGAACACAGATACGCAGTATTTT.

The rearrangement joins TRBV6-5 to TRBJ1-5; D ambiguous. V was pared by 6 bases and J by 1 base, with 7 bases between. CDR1 and CDR2 (germline): MNHEY, SVGAGI. CDR3 size: 13 residues. CDR3 amino acids: CASSLRSNQPQHF. The CDR3 DNA reads as TGTGCCAGCAGCCTCCGGAGCAATCAGCCCCAGCATTTT.

The chain has TRBV19 and TRBJ1-1; no reliable D call. The germline V gene has CDR1 LNHDA and CDR2 SQIVND (reference sequence). CDR3 length equals 13 residues. V was cut by 4 bases and J by 8 bases, with 14 bases left in between. CDR3 bases: TGTGCCAGTAGTAAGGAGGTTGCCTTGGAAGCTTTCTTT. Translating gives CASSKEVALEAFF.

The rearrangement links TRBV6-6 to TRBJ1-1; D not resolved. V lost 6 bases to trimming and J lost 6 bases, with 17 bases between them. This CDR3 comprises 14 residues. Germline V lookup: CDR1 MNHNY, CDR2 SVGAGI (reference sequence). The CDR3 region is CASSFAERVPEAFF. CDR3 DNA: TGTGCCAGCAGCTTTGCTGAGAGGGTGCCTGAAGCTTTCTTT.